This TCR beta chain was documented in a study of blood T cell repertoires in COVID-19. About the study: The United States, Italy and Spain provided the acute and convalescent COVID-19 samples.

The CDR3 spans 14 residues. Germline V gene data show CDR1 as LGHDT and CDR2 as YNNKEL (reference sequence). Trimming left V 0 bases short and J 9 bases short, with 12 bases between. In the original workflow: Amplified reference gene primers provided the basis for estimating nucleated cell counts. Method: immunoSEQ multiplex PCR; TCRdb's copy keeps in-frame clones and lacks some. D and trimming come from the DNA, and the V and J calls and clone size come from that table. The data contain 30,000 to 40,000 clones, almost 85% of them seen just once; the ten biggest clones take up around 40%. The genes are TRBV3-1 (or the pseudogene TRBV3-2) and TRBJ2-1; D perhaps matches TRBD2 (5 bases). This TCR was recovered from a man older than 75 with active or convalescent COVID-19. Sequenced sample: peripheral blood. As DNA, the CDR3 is TGTGCCAGCAGCCAAGATTCCAGCGGCCTTGAGCAGTTCTTC. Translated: CASSQDSSGLEQFF.